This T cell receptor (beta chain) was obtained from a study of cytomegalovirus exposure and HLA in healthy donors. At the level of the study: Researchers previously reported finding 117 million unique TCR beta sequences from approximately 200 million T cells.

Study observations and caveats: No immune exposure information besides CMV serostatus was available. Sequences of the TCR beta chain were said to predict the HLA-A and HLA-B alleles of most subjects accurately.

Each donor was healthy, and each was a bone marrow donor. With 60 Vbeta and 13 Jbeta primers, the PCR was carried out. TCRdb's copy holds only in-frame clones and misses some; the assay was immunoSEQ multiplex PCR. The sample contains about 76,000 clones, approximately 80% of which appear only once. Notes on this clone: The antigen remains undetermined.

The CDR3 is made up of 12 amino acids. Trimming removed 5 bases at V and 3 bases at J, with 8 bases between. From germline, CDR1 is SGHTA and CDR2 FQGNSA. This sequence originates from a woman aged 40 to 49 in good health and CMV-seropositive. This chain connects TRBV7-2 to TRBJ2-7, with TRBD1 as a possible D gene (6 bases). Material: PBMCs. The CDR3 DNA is TGTGCCAGCAGCGCACAGGGCTACGAGCAGTACTTC. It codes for CASSAQGYEQYF.